This T cell receptor beta chain derives from a study of T cell repertoires in aging, cancer and after chemotherapy. Whole-study results and caveats: In cancer patients, declining TCR diversity with age involved lost richness and lost evenness. Compared with age-matched healthy donors, untreated hematological or solid cancer patients showed higher blood TCR clonality.

Amplification of TCR beta used genomic DNA extracted from peripheral blood. As concerns this clonotype: Antigen unknown.

The CDR3 contains 14 residues. Germline CDR1 is LNHDA and CDR2 is SQIVND (reference sequence). The V end lost 3 bases, the J end lost 1 base, and 9 bases lay between the germline ends. A mixed TRB-A/B primer pool amplified rearranged TRB by multiplex touch-down PCR. TCRdb processed the multiplex PCR reads anew with MiXCR; each CDR3 protein has one entry. The sample records about 9,700 distinct CDR3 sequences, around 35% being singletons. The J gene is TRBJ1-2, the V gene TRBV19; TRBD1 is a possible D gene (5 bases). Sequencing was performed on blood. The receptor was isolated from a human donor in good health. The CDR3 sequence: CASSIIDSNYGYTF. The CDR3 DNA sequence: TGTGCCAGTAGTATCATAGACAGTAACTATGGCTACACCTTC.